The 24 T cell receptor beta chains given below trace back to one sample, sequenced in a study of T cells in Graves' hyperthyroidism and ophthalmopathy. What was amplified from RNA transcripts were TCR beta CDR3 regions. The study used the HTBI primer set for a first-round RT-PCR of the TCR CDR3. TCRdb called the multiplex PCR reads again in MiXCR, with one record for every CDR3 protein. Among hundreds of thousands of distinct CDR3 sequences listed, 16% were seen once. The sequencing sample was made of blood. These receptors originate from a woman aged 30 to 39 with Graves' hyperthyroidism.

This clonotype was observed a handful of times. The junction departs from the called germline gene at one end, perhaps through a read error. This chain links TRBV3-1 with TRBJ1-6; unclear D gene. CDR3 length: 12 residues. Germline CDR1 LGHDT, CDR2 YNNKEL (reference sequence). In DNA, the CDR3 is TGTGCCAGCAGCCTTAGAGAACTAGCGGGAGTGTTT. Translated: CASSLRELAGVF.

This chain uses TRBV5-1 with TRBJ1-1; no clear D gene. The CDR3 runs to 13 residues. V shed 2 bases and J shed 8 bases, with 13 bases lying between them. Germline V gene data show CDR1 as SGHRS and CDR2 as YFSETQ. CDR3 in amino acids: CASSFPNGVEAFF. CDR3 bases: TGCGCCAGCAGCTTCCCCAACGGTGTAGAAGCTTTCTTT.

A few counts support this clonotype. This chain joins TRBV20-1 and TRBJ2-3; 7 positions match TRBD2. The CDR3 loop spans 16 amino acids. The ends lost 0 bases at V and 2 bases at J; junction bases unmatched: 8. Germline V gene sequence: CDR1 DFQATT, CDR2 SNEGSKA (reference sequence). The CDR3 DNA reads as TGCAGTGCTAGAGAGGTTCAGCGGGGTTCCACAGATACGCAGTATTTT. Translated, it gives CSAREVQRGSTDTQYF.

This clonotype was found a few times. The gene calls are TRBV6-1 and TRBJ1-1; 7 bases are a match to TRBD1. The CDR3 extends over 14 amino acids. Trimming at V came to 4 bases and at J to 0 bases, leaving 2 bases not matched to a gene. The V gene's germline CDR1 is MNHNS and CDR2 SASEGT. The DNA of the CDR3 is TGTGCCAGCAGTGCGGGACAGATGAACACTGAAGCTTTCTTT. It codes for CASSAGQMNTEAFF.

The table lists this clonotype with a few counts. V is TRBV19 and J is TRBJ2-1; D tentatively fits TRBD1 or TRBD2 (5 bases each). This CDR3 has 15 residues. The V gene lost 4 bases and the J gene lost 2 bases, with 12 bases spanning the gap. Germline V gene sequence: CDR1 LNHDA, CDR2 SQIVND (reference sequence). Written as DNA, the CDR3 is TGTGCCAGTAGTACAAGAGGGGAAGCCTACAATGAGCAGTTCTTC. This codes for CASSTRGEAYNEQFF.

The chain couples TRBV20-1 to TRBJ2-7; TRBD1 aligns across 7 bases. The CDR3 has 14 residues. Germline V gene sequence: CDR1 DFQATT, CDR2 SNEGSKA (reference sequence). J lost 4 bases, V lost 1 base, and 7 bases had no gene match. The CDR3 loop reads CSARVRGRGYEQYF. CDR3 DNA sequence: TGCAGTGCTAGAGTAAGGGGGCGCGGGTACGAGCAGTACTTC.

This clonotype has a count of ten or more. This chain links TRBV6-1 with TRBJ2-5; the D gene is possibly TRBD1 (5 bases). The CDR3 loop spans 13 amino acids. CDR1 is MNHNS and CDR2 is SASEGT in the germline V gene. Trimming left V 10 bases short and J 5 bases short, with 17 bases between. The CDR3 sequence: CATMGEGAETQYF. The CDR3 bases are TGTGCCACCATGGGCGAAGGGGCGGAGACCCAGTACTTC.

In its sample, this clonotype was seen a few times. The rearrangement links TRBV20-1 to TRBJ2-1; 9 bases are a match to TRBD1. Germline loops: CDR1 DFQATT, CDR2 SNEGSKA (reference sequence). The ends lost 0 bases at V and 12 bases at J; junction bases unmatched: 6. The length of the CDR3 is 13 residues. The CDR3 DNA reads TGCAGTGCTAGAGAACCGGACAGGGGAGGGCAGTTCTTC. It encodes CSAREPDRGGQFF.

There are many counts of this clonotype. The chain recombines TRBV2 with TRBJ2-1; D not resolved. The V gene's germline CDR1 is SNHLY and CDR2 FYNNEI. This CDR3 region has 14 residues. V was clipped by 3 bases and J by 0 bases, with 6 bases between them. The CDR3 region has the DNA TGTGCCAGCAGTGACAGGAGCTCCTACAATGAGCAGTTCTTC. As protein: CASSDRSSYNEQFF.

The sample holds many counts of this clonotype. The rearrangement uses TRBV18 and TRBJ1-1; D might be TRBD1 (5 bases). The CDR3 consists of 15 residues. Trimming removed 6 bases from V and 0 bases from J, with 14 bases in between. CDR1 is KGHSH, CDR2 LQKENI, per germline. CDR3 residues: CASSTGGAMNTEAFF. The CDR3 region has the DNA TGTGCCAGCTCCACAGGAGGGGCAATGAACACTGAAGCTTTCTTT.

In its sample, this clonotype was seen a few times. V and J are TRBV9 and TRBJ2-1; D gene unclear. The CDR3 sequence is 14 residues long. Trimming pared 0 bases from V and 8 bases from J, leaving 12 bases between. Germline CDR1 is SGDLS and CDR2 is YYNGEE. The CDR3 sequence: CASSVDPALYEQFF. The CDR3 DNA sequence: TGTGCCAGCAGCGTAGACCCGGCCCTCTATGAGCAGTTCTTC.

This clonotype occurred many times. This rearrangement joins TRBV2 to TRBJ2-3; D might be TRBD2 (6 bases). The germline V gene has CDR1 SNHLY and CDR2 FYNNEI. Trimming took 4 bases from V and 5 from J, leaving 10 bases between them. This CDR3 is 13 amino acids long. The CDR3 region is CASSAGGQDTQYF. As DNA, the CDR3 is TGTGCCAGCAGTGCCGGGGGTCAAGATACGCAGTATTTT.

This clonotype was seen many times. The CDR3 loop is CSADDGTPQETQYF. DNA of the CDR3: TGCAGTGCGGACGATGGGACTCCCCAAGAGACCCAGTACTTC. J is TRBJ2-5 and V is TRBV20-1; weak D call: TRBD2 (6 bases). The CDR3 consists of 14 residues. V shed 6 bases and J shed 1 base, with 15 bases lying between them. Germline lookup yields CDR1 DFQATT and CDR2 SNEGSKA (reference sequence).

A few counts support this clonotype. CDR3 in amino acids: CATSDFRRGEYGELFF. The CDR3 nucleotides read TGTGCCACCAGTGATTTCCGTCGGGGAGAGTACGGGGAGCTGTTTTTT. The chain uses TRBV24-1 and TRBJ2-2; tentatively, D is TRBD2 (5 bases). Trimming pared 1 base from V and 7 bases from J, leaving 15 bases between. Germline V lookup: CDR1 KGHDR, CDR2 SFDVKD. This CDR3 contains 16 residues.

The chain uses TRBV14 and TRBJ1-2; D uncertain. There are 12 residues in the CDR3. The germline CDR1 and CDR2 sequences are SGHDN and FVKESK. Between the trimmed V and J ends, which lost 4 bases and 3 bases, there was a span of 6 bases. The CDR3 bases are TGTGCCAGCAGCCTCGAAGACTATGGCTACACCTTC. Protein product: CASSLEDYGYTF.

Only a few counts were recorded for this clonotype. This chain connects TRBV30 to TRBJ2-3, with D tentatively TRBD2 (5 bases). Per germline, CDR1 GTSNPN and CDR2 SVGIG (reference sequence). Trimming took 0 bases from V and 6 from J, leaving 7 bases between them. The CDR3 sequence is 12 residues long. The CDR3 DNA reads TGTGCCTGGAGTGTTTCTAGCGATACGCAGTATTTT. The encoded protein is CAWSVSSDTQYF.

J is TRBJ1-1 and V is TRBV2; D gene unclear. V was cut by 6 bases and J by 3 bases, with 29 bases left in between. Germline lookup yields CDR1 SNHLY and CDR2 FYNNEI. This CDR3 is built from 19 residues. This CDR3 is CASRRLAGGGTGEHTEAFF. The CDR3 DNA sequence: TGTGCCAGCAGGAGACTAGCGGGAGGCGGAACCGGGGAGCACACTGAAGCTTTCTTT.

The V and J genes are TRBV6-1 and TRBJ2-7; no firm D call. The CDR3 loop spans 15 amino acids. Per germline, CDR1 MNHNS and CDR2 SASEGT. Trimming removed 5 bases at V and 4 bases at J, with 18 bases between. CDR3 in amino acids: CASSSPKTTLYEQYF. In DNA, the CDR3 is TGTGCCAGCAGTTCCCCGAAGACCACACTGTACGAGCAGTACTTC.

The chain joins TRBV7-3 to TRBJ2-5; TRBD2 aligns across 12 bases. CDR3 length: 17 residues. CDR1 and CDR2 (germline): SGHTA, FQGTGA. The V and J ends lost 4 bases and 2 bases, in that order; junction bases with no gene match: 8. CDR3 region: CASSSSPTSGGQETQYF. The CDR3 DNA reads TGTGCCAGCAGCTCCTCCCCGACTAGCGGGGGACAAGAGACCCAGTACTTC.

The chain joins TRBV18 to TRBJ1-1, with a possible D match to TRBD1 (5 bases). The germline CDR1 and CDR2 sequences are KGHSH and LQKENI. Trimming cost V 2 bases and J 5 bases, with 21 bases left between them. The CDR3 has 17 residues. The CDR3 region is CASSPVPLAGRRTEAFF. The CDR3 nucleotides are TGTGCCAGCTCACCAGTGCCGCTGGCGGGGCGGAGAACTGAAGCTTTCTTT.

About this clonotype itself: This may stem from a read error, because a much larger clone lies one nucleotide away. The chain employs TRBV20-1 and TRBJ2-3; perhaps TRBD1 as D (6 bases). Germline V gene lookup returns CDR1 DFQATT and CDR2 SNEGSKA (reference sequence). The CDR3 sequence is 13 residues long. V gave up 7 bases and J gave up 4 bases, with 15 bases separating them. The CDR3 loop reads CSVRGKSADTQYF. The CDR3 coding sequence is TGCAGTGTCAGGGGTAAAAGCGCAGATACGCAGTATTTT.

This clonotype has a handful of counts. The CDR3 loop reads CASRKLSAGELFF. The CDR3, as DNA: TGTGCCAGCAGAAAATTATCAGCCGGGGAGCTGTTTTTT. The chain employs TRBV28 and TRBJ2-2; D uncertain. Germline assignment: CDR1 MDHEN and CDR2 SYDVKM. This CDR3 has 13 amino acids. V was trimmed by 6 bases and J by 6 bases, leaving 11 bases between them.

This clonotype showed up many times. The V call is TRBV2, the J call TRBJ2-5, with unresolved D. Per germline, CDR1 SNHLY and CDR2 FYNNEI. Trimming removed 5 bases from V and 9 bases from J, with 19 bases in between. The CDR3 loop spans 14 amino acids. Here the CDR3 reads CASSPPFVNSAQYF. Written as DNA, the CDR3 is TGTGCCAGCAGTCCACCCTTCGTCAACTCGGCCCAGTACTTC.

This clonotype was observed many times. V usage is TRBV12-5 and J usage is TRBJ1-2; D is perhaps TRBD1 (6 bases). Germline assignment: CDR1 LGHNT and CDR2 FRNRAP. The V and J ends lost 3 bases and 5 bases respectively, with 19 bases between them. The CDR3 extends over 16 amino acids. CDR3 amino acids: CASGLRVDRSYYGYTF. CDR3 sequence (DNA): TGTGCTAGTGGTTTACGAGTTGACAGGTCTTATTATGGCTACACCTTC.